This T cell receptor (beta chain) was sequenced during a study of shared clonotypes between healthy human individuals. Study details: CD8 memory received one plate per donor, CD8 naive two, CD4 memory three and CD4 naive three.

Study results and limitations: On the whole, naive subsets had larger estimated richness than memory subsets had. Sequencing of the sorted subsets was shown by rarefaction to be incomplete despite large depth.

To note about this clone: Its antigen is unidentified. This CDR3 is also generated by other DNA sequences in the sample.

The assay was immunoSEQ multiplex PCR, and TCRdb's table has in-frame clones only and misses some. Here the sample spans hundreds of thousands of clones, roughly 80% being singletons. Germline CDR1 and CDR2: SGHNT and YENEEA. Losses at the gene ends were 4 bases for V and 6 bases for J; bases not matched to a gene: 13. This CDR3 is built from 17 residues. This sequence originates from a young man in good health. V and J are TRBV11-3 and TRBJ2-2; TRBD2 aligns across 8 bases. What was sequenced was memory CD4+ T cells sorted from blood. The subset here: CD45RA-negative fraction. The CDR3 protein is CASSSTDRGGIAGELFF. The CDR3 DNA sequence: TGTGCCAGCAGCTCTACCGACCGGGGGGGGATTGCCGGGGAGCTGTTTTTT.